The following is a TCR beta chain sequence with its context. Its antigen is currently unknown. The sample belongs to a study of glioma-infiltrating T cells after dendritic cell vaccination. Study results and limitations: Higher TCR clonality did not directly relate to longer survival. Only a small number of patients had complete blood and tumor samples.

From germline, CDR1 is SGDLS and CDR2 YYNGEE. Trimming left V 0 bases short and J 0 bases short, with 7 bases between. The CDR3 extends over 14 amino acids. TCRdb's table, derived via immunoSEQ multiplex PCR, lists solely in-frame clones and lacks some. Of about 92,000 clones listed, over 75% are singletons. The sample here was blood, taken before dendritic cell vaccination. The clonotype originates from a human donor with glioblastoma. The chain recombines TRBV9 with TRBJ2-7; D is uncertain. The CDR3 spells CASSVGGSSYEQYF. In nucleotides, the CDR3 is TGTGCCAGCAGCGTAGGAGGCAGCTCCTACGAGCAGTACTTC. Together with reference TRBV9 and TRBJ2-7, the CDR3 gives the full variable domain: DSGVTQTPKHLITATGQRVTLRCSPRSGDLSVYWYQQSLDQGLQFLIQYYNGEERAKGNILERFSAQQFPDLHSELNLSSLELGDSALYFCASSVGGSSYEQYFGPGTRLTVT.